A selection of T cell receptor beta chains follows, all from one sample in a study of CD8 T cells in Susac syndrome. TCRdb reprocessed the immunoSEQ multiplex PCR reads with MiXCR, giving one entry per CDR3 protein. Among roughly 120,000 distinct CDR3 sequences listed, 94% were seen once. Sequenced: CD4+ T cells from PBMCs. The source is a human donor in good health. Each CDR3 is given with its conserved first and last residue. D genes are given only for firm matches. The size of a clone is reported for some rows only, either as once, few or many, or as a class for expanded clones.

abundance: .; d_gene: .; j_gene: TRBJ2-6; v_gene: TRBV28; CDR3nt: TGTGCCAGCACCCCCGGGAGCTCCGGGGCCAACGTCCTGACTTTC; CDR3aa: CASTPGSSGANVLTF
abundance: .; d_gene: .; j_gene: TRBJ2-2; v_gene: TRBV7-2; CDR3nt: TGTGCCAGCAGATGGGACTTGAACACCGGGGAGCTGTTTTTT; CDR3aa: CASRWDLNTGELFF
abundance: .; d_gene: .; j_gene: TRBJ1-5; v_gene: TRBV28; CDR3nt: TGTGCCAGCAGTTTTGGGCATCAGCCCCAGCATTTT; CDR3aa: CASSFGHQPQHF
abundance: .; d_gene: .; j_gene: TRBJ2-1; v_gene: TRBV29-1; CDR3nt: TGCAGCGTTTTTGTGCGGTACAATGAGCAGTTCTTC; CDR3aa: CSVFVRYNEQFF
abundance: .; d_gene: .; j_gene: TRBJ2-7; v_gene: TRBV7-3; CDR3nt: TGTGCCAGCAAAGCTAGCCGTGACTCCTACGAGCAGTACTTC; CDR3aa: CASKASRDSYEQYF
abundance: .; d_gene: .; j_gene: TRBJ2-7; v_gene: TRBV7-2; CDR3nt: TGTGCCAGCAGCTTAGGGTCGTGGGCCGAGCAGTACTTC; CDR3aa: CASSLGSWAEQYF
abundance: .; d_gene: .; j_gene: TRBJ2-5; v_gene: TRBV27; CDR3nt: TGTGCCAGCAGCCCGGACAGGAGGGCCCAGTACTTC; CDR3aa: CASSPDRRAQYF
abundance: .; d_gene: .; j_gene: TRBJ1-5; v_gene: TRBV7-8; CDR3nt: TGTGCCAGCAGCTTGGGTAGTGGGGGCAATCAGCCCCAGCATTTT; CDR3aa: CASSLGSGGNQPQHF
abundance: .; d_gene: .; j_gene: TRBJ2-1; v_gene: TRBV18; CDR3nt: TGTGCCAGCTCATCAATCCCAAGCAATGAGCAGTTCTTC; CDR3aa: CASSSIPSNEQFF
abundance: .; d_gene: .; j_gene: TRBJ1-5; v_gene: TRBV11-2; CDR3nt: TGTGCCAGCAGCTTATTCGCCGGGGATCAGCCCCAGCATTTT; CDR3aa: CASSLFAGDQPQHF
abundance: .; d_gene: TRBD2; j_gene: TRBJ2-5; v_gene: TRBV3-1; CDR3nt: TGTGCCAGCAGCCAAGTGGTTTCGGGAGGAGCGGGAGAGACCCAGTACTTC; CDR3aa: CASSQVVSGGAGETQYF
abundance: few; d_gene: .; j_gene: TRBJ2-1; v_gene: TRBV3-1; CDR3nt: TGTGCCAGCAGCCAGGCGGGAAATGAGCAGTTCTTC; CDR3aa: CASSQAGNEQFF
abundance: .; d_gene: .; j_gene: TRBJ1-1; v_gene: TRBV18; CDR3nt: TGTGCCAGCTCACCACCGACAGAGAGGTACAACACTGAAGCTTTCTTT; CDR3aa: CASSPPTERYNTEAFF
abundance: .; d_gene: TRBD2; j_gene: TRBJ2-1; v_gene: TRBV6-2/TRBV6-3; CDR3nt: TGTGCCAGCAGTTACTCGAGGTGGGAGGGCCGGGATGAGCAGTTCTTC; CDR3aa: CASSYSRWEGRDEQFF
abundance: .; d_gene: TRBD2; j_gene: TRBJ2-1; v_gene: TRBV6-4; CDR3nt: TGTGCCAGCAGCCCTAGCGGGAGGGTAGATGAGCAGTTCTTC; CDR3aa: CASSPSGRVDEQFF
abundance: .; d_gene: .; j_gene: TRBJ1-2; v_gene: TRBV4-3; CDR3nt: TGCGCCAGCAGCCAAGACTCACAGCACTATGGCTACACCTTC; CDR3aa: CASSQDSQHYGYTF
abundance: .; d_gene: .; j_gene: TRBJ1-2; v_gene: TRBV16; CDR3nt: TGTGCCAGCAGCCAATCCCTCTCTGGCAGTAGGGGATATGGCTACACCTTC; CDR3aa: CASSQSLSGSRGYGYTF
abundance: .; d_gene: .; j_gene: TRBJ1-5; v_gene: TRBV6-6; CDR3nt: TGTGCCAGCAGTTACGAGTCCCCCGGGAGCAATCAGCCCCAGCATTTT; CDR3aa: CASSYESPGSNQPQHF
abundance: .; d_gene: .; j_gene: TRBJ1-4; v_gene: TRBV29-1; CDR3nt: TGCAGCGCCGCTGGGTCGGGGGCAACTAATGAAAAACTGTTTTTT; CDR3aa: CSAAGSGATNEKLFF
abundance: .; d_gene: TRBD1; j_gene: TRBJ2-3; v_gene: TRBV4-1; CDR3nt: TGCGCCAGCAGCCAACTGGACAGGGGAGACACAGATACGCAGTATTTT; CDR3aa: CASSQLDRGDTDTQYF
abundance: .; d_gene: TRBD2; j_gene: TRBJ2-7; v_gene: TRBV19; CDR3nt: TGTGCCAGTAGTAGTCGCCTGGGGGGGGATTCCTACGAGCAGTACTTC; CDR3aa: CASSSRLGGDSYEQYF
abundance: .; d_gene: TRBD2; j_gene: TRBJ2-7; v_gene: TRBV11-2; CDR3nt: TGTGCCAGCAGCTTTCCGGGAGGGTCCTACGAGCAGTACTTC; CDR3aa: CASSFPGGSYEQYF
abundance: .; d_gene: TRBD1; j_gene: TRBJ1-1; v_gene: TRBV5-4; CDR3nt: TGTGCCAGCAGCTTGGGAGGGACAGGGGATGCTTTCTTT; CDR3aa: CASSLGGTGDAFF
abundance: .; d_gene: .; j_gene: TRBJ2-3; v_gene: TRBV7-8; CDR3nt: TGTGCCAGCAGCTTAGTGGCGGGGTACACAGATACGCAGTATTTT; CDR3aa: CASSLVAGYTDTQYF
abundance: .; d_gene: TRBD2; j_gene: TRBJ2-1; v_gene: TRBV3-1; CDR3nt: TGTGCCAGCAGCCAAGAGACTAGCGGGAGCCTGGGACAGTTCTTC; CDR3aa: CASSQETSGSLGQFF